Listed below are T cell receptor beta chains from one sample, sequenced in a study of shared clonotypes between healthy human individuals. The method was immunoSEQ multiplex PCR; TCRdb's version includes in-frame clones alone and lacks a portion of them. Here the sample spans around 620,000 clones, 90% to 95% being singletons. Input material: naive CD8+ T cells sorted from blood. These receptors were taken from a woman in her 30s in good health. CDR3s include the opening cysteine and the closing phenylalanine or tryptophan. D genes are given only for firm matches. Clone size appears in some rows only: once, few, many, or a class for an expanded clone.

cdr3_nt: TGTGCCAGCAGTTTCTTGGGCTCCTACGAGCAGTACTTC; cdr3_aa: CASSFLGSYEQYF; v_call: TRBV28; d_call: .; j_call: TRBJ2-7; clone_size: .
cdr3_nt: TGCAGCGTCGTGACAGAGTACAATGAGCAGTTCTTC; cdr3_aa: CSVVTEYNEQFF; v_call: TRBV29-1; d_call: .; j_call: TRBJ2-1; clone_size: .
cdr3_nt: TGTGCCATCCCTCGAATAAGAGGGCATAAAGGCGAAGCTTTCTTT; cdr3_aa: CAIPRIRGHKGEAFF; v_call: TRBV6-1; d_call: .; j_call: TRBJ1-1; clone_size: .
cdr3_nt: TGTGCCAGCAGCGCGGGGGACGAGCGGAGGGGGCGTGAGACCCAGTACTTC; cdr3_aa: CASSAGDERRGRETQYF; v_call: TRBV4-2; d_call: .; j_call: TRBJ2-5; clone_size: .
cdr3_nt: TGTGCCAGCAGCTTGCGGGGGGAAGGCTACGAGCAGTACTTC; cdr3_aa: CASSLRGEGYEQYF; v_call: TRBV4-2; d_call: TRBD2; j_call: TRBJ2-7; clone_size: .
cdr3_nt: TGTGCTGAACGACGCGGGATCCAGAAGGGTAGCAATCAGCCCCAGCATTTT; cdr3_aa: CAERRGIQKGSNQPQHF; v_call: TRBV30; d_call: .; j_call: TRBJ1-5; clone_size: .
cdr3_nt: TGTGCCAGCAGTTTAGCAGCGGGGACAGATACGCAGTATTTT; cdr3_aa: CASSLAAGTDTQYF; v_call: TRBV27; d_call: TRBD2; j_call: TRBJ2-3; clone_size: .
cdr3_nt: TGTGCCAGCAGCTTGGAGACTAGCGGGGGACAAGAGACCCAGTACTTC; cdr3_aa: CASSLETSGGQETQYF; v_call: TRBV7-8; d_call: TRBD2; j_call: TRBJ2-5; clone_size: .
cdr3_nt: TGTGCCATCAGTGAGATGTCCGCTTCGAGCTACGAGCAGTACTTC; cdr3_aa: CAISEMSASSYEQYF; v_call: TRBV10-3; d_call: .; j_call: TRBJ2-7; clone_size: few
cdr3_nt: TGTGCCAGCAGCAAAAGGGGACAGGGAGACTATGGCTACACCTTC; cdr3_aa: CASSKRGQGDYGYTF; v_call: TRBV21-1; d_call: .; j_call: TRBJ1-2; clone_size: .
cdr3_nt: TGTGCCAGCAGTGTTTGGGATCAAGAGACCCAGTACTTC; cdr3_aa: CASSVWDQETQYF; v_call: TRBV6-1; d_call: .; j_call: TRBJ2-5; clone_size: .